These 4 T cell receptor beta chains were sequenced from one sample in a study of shared clonotypes between healthy human individuals. Using immunoSEQ multiplex PCR, the repertoire was profiled, and TCRdb retains in-frame clones only, with some absent. The sample holds over a million clones, roughly 96% seen once. What was sequenced was naive CD4+ T cells sorted from blood. Subset meaning: CD45RA+ positively selected. The receptors stem from a man aged 30 to 45 in good health.

The rearrangement links TRBV7-3 to TRBJ2-3; D is undetermined. The CDR3 is 13 amino acids. CDR1 is SGHTA, CDR2 FQGTGA, per germline. V lost 4 bases and J lost 1, with 6 bases in between. CDR3 bases: TGTGCCAGCAGCTCAGCTCGCACAGATACGCAGTATTTT. Protein: CASSSARTDTQYF.

V gene TRBV6-1 combines with J gene TRBJ2-7; D might be TRBD1 (5 bases). The germline V and J ends were trimmed by 8 bases and 3 bases, with 8 bases remaining between them. The CDR3 loop spans 11 amino acids. Per germline, CDR1 MNHNS and CDR2 SASEGT. The CDR3 DNA is TGTGCCAGCCACAGGAACTACGAGCAGTACTTC. As protein: CASHRNYEQYF.

This chain uses TRBV29-1 with TRBJ2-1, with TRBD2 identical over 7 bases. Germline trimming cut 7 bases from V and 3 bases from J; bases unmatched to any gene: 9. Germline CDR1 and CDR2: SQVTM and ANQGSEA. This CDR3 is built from 14 residues. The CDR3 DNA reads as TGCAGCGGGTATGGAGCTAGCGGCTACAATGAGCAGTTCTTC. This codes for CSGYGASGYNEQFF.

The chain employs TRBV15 and TRBJ2-7; 9 nucleotides agree with TRBD1. Germline assignment: CDR1 LNHNV and CDR2 YYDKDF (reference sequence). J lost 6 bases, V lost 5 bases, and 8 bases had no gene match. CDR3 size: 14 residues. The CDR3 nucleotides are TGTGCCACCAGCTCCGGCGACAGGGGGGTCGAGCAGTACTTC. It yields the protein CATSSGDRGVEQYF.